The rows below give T cell receptor beta chains drawn from one sample of a study of shared clonotypes between healthy human individuals. Sequencing was performed with immunoSEQ multiplex PCR; in TCRdb, only in-frame clones are kept and a portion is missing. The repertoire holds 1.6 million or so clones, more than 95% seen once, with approximately 1.1% in the top ten. The sequenced sample was naive CD4+ T cells sorted from blood. These receptors came from a man aged 25-40 years in good health. Each CDR3 is given with its conserved first and last residue. The order of the fields is CDR3 DNA, CDR3 protein, V gene, J gene, D gene, clone size. The D gene is left open where the match is weak. Size is omitted from some rows. Given values are once, few, many or a class for expanded clones.

TGTGCCAGCAGGGCAAAGGGGGCTCGGTGGACAACTAATGAAAAACTGTTTTTT	CASRAKGARWTTNEKLFF	TRBV2	TRBJ1-4	TRBD1	-
TGTGCCAGCAGCTCGGGCAGCGGGAGGAGCGAGCAGTACTTC	CASSSGSGRSEQYF	TRBV5-4	TRBJ2-7	TRBD2	-
TGTGCCAGCAGCTACGGGACTACAAAAGCATACGCAGATACGCAGTATTTT	CASSYGTTKAYADTQYF	TRBV5-8	TRBJ2-3	TRBD2	-
TGTGCCAGCAGCAAAACCGGGACTTCAAACTACGAGCAGTACTTC	CASSKTGTSNYEQYF	TRBV7-2	TRBJ2-7	-	-
TGCGCCAGCAGCCCCAGACAGGGCCCGTACAATGAGCAGTTCTTC	CASSPRQGPYNEQFF	TRBV5-1	TRBJ2-1	TRBD1	-
TGTGCCAGCTGGTCAACCGGGGAGCTGTTTTTT	CASWSTGELFF	TRBV6-5	TRBJ2-2	-	-
TGTGCCAGCAGCTTACTGGCTAGCGGGAAGGGGGGTACGCAGTATTTT	CASSLLASGKGGTQYF	TRBV7-3	TRBJ2-3	TRBD2	-
TGTGCCAGCAGCGTGACTAGCGGGTCCTACAATGAGCAGTTCTTC	CASSVTSGSYNEQFF	TRBV9	TRBJ2-1	TRBD2	-
TGTGCCAGCTCACCCCCCATTAAAGAGACCCAGTACTTC	CASSPPIKETQYF	TRBV18	TRBJ2-5	-	-
TGTGCCAGCAGGTGGACTAGCGGACCCCGGGGAGATACGCAGTATTTT	CASRWTSGPRGDTQYF	TRBV2	TRBJ2-3	TRBD2	-
TGTGCCAGCAGAATACAGGGGGCGGGCGGCTACACCTTC	CASRIQGAGGYTF	TRBV27	TRBJ1-2	TRBD1	-
TGTGCCAGCAGCTCCGTGGGACAGGGGACCTCTGGGGCCAACGTCCTGACTTTC	CASSSVGQGTSGANVLTF	TRBV7-2	TRBJ2-6	TRBD1	-
TGTGCCAGTAGTCCAATCCGGAGCGGGAGGGCCGGCAATGAGCAGTTCTTC	CASSPIRSGRAGNEQFF	TRBV19	TRBJ2-1	TRBD2	-
TGTGCCAGCAGTGATCTGGGGAGCTCTGGGGCCAACGTCCTGACTTTC	CASSDLGSSGANVLTF	TRBV6-4	TRBJ2-6	-	-
TGCGCCAGCAGCCAAGAGGAGGTGGGCGGGTCCTACAATGAGCAGTTCTTC	CASSQEEVGGSYNEQFF	TRBV4-1	TRBJ2-1	-	-
TGTGCCAGCAGCCTACCCAAGACTAGCGGGAGGGCCCTCGAGCAGTACTTC	CASSLPKTSGRALEQYF	TRBV7-6	TRBJ2-7	TRBD2	-
TGTGCCTGGAGTCGGGTACAGGGCTTGAGGAACTATGGCTACACCTTC	CAWSRVQGLRNYGYTF	TRBV30	TRBJ1-2	-	-
TGCAGCGTTGTTTACGGACTAGCGGGCTCCACAGATACGCAGTATTTT	CSVVYGLAGSTDTQYF	TRBV29-1	TRBJ2-3	TRBD2	-
TGTGCCAGCAGCGTAACTGGGGCCGGGGAGCTGTTTTTT	CASSVTGAGELFF	TRBV9	TRBJ2-2	-	-
TGTGCCAGTAGTACCGGACACCGGGGGGACACTGAAGCTTTCTTT	CASSTGHRGDTEAFF	TRBV19	TRBJ1-1	-	once
TGTGCCAGCAGCCCTGGAGTGGGAGTAGGCAAAAACATTCAGTACTTC	CASSPGVGVGKNIQYF	TRBV6-4	TRBJ2-4	-	-
TGTGCCAGCAGCGTCGTCTCAAGCAATACGCAGTATTTT	CASSVVSSNTQYF	TRBV9	TRBJ2-3	-	-
TGTGCCAGCAGCTTCGGACTAGCGGGAGCAGAAGGGGTAGAGACCCAGTACTTC	CASSFGLAGAEGVETQYF	TRBV5-4	TRBJ2-5	TRBD2	-
TGCGCCAGCAGCTTGCATCCCGGGACTAGCGGCGCGAACACCGGGGAGCTGTTTTTT	CASSLHPGTSGANTGELFF	TRBV5-1	TRBJ2-2	TRBD2	-
TGTGCAAGTCGCTTAGGACTGGGACAGGCGAACTATGGCTACACCTTC	CASRLGLGQANYGYTF	TRBV12-2	TRBJ1-2	-	-
TGTGCCAGCAGCAAGACCGGGAGTTCCTACAATGAGCAGTTCTTC	CASSKTGSSYNEQFF	TRBV27	TRBJ2-1	-	few
TGTGCCAGCTCACCAGGGACTAGCGGGAGGGGAGGCTCCTACAATGAGCAGTTCTTC	CASSPGTSGRGGSYNEQFF	TRBV18	TRBJ2-1	TRBD2	-
TGTGCCAGCAGCCGAGAGCAGACAGGGTCCTTGTACGATCAGCCCCAGCATTTT	CASSREQTGSLYDQPQHF	TRBV7-9	TRBJ1-5	TRBD1	-
TGTGCCAGCAGCCGAGGGGGGTCCTACGTGGAGCAGTACTTC	CASSRGGSYVEQYF	TRBV7-2	TRBJ2-7	-	-
TGCGCCAGCAGCTTACGGACAGGGGCCCAGTACGAGCAGTACTTC	CASSLRTGAQYEQYF	TRBV5-1	TRBJ2-7	TRBD1	-
TGTGCCAGTAGCCTCGCAGGCAGGGGGACTGAAGCTTTCTTT	CASSLAGRGTEAFF	TRBV19	TRBJ1-1	TRBD1	-
TGTGCCAGTAGTATTAGGGCAGTTCACACCGATACGCAGTATTTT	CASSIRAVHTDTQYF	TRBV19	TRBJ2-3	-	-
TGTGCCAGCAGTGATGGACAGGGATTTAACTATGGCTACACCTTC	CASSDGQGFNYGYTF	TRBV27	TRBJ1-2	TRBD1	-
TGTGCCAGCAGCTTAGACGTCGGGACGAACACCGGGGAGCTGTTTTTT	CASSLDVGTNTGELFF	TRBV11-3	TRBJ2-2	-	-
TGTGCCACCAGCGTTGATCGGGGGCACAATCAGCCCCAGCATTTT	CATSVDRGHNQPQHF	TRBV15	TRBJ1-5	-	-
TGCGCCAGCAGCTTGAATGGGGCAGGCCAAGAGACCCAGTACTTC	CASSLNGAGQETQYF	TRBV5-1	TRBJ2-5	-	few
TGTGCCAGCAGCACGGGACTAGCGGGAGAGACCCAGTACTTC	CASSTGLAGETQYF	TRBV11-2	TRBJ2-5	TRBD2	-
TGCGCCAGCAGTCGCACCGGGACTAGCGCGTCCTACGAGCAGTACTTC	CASSRTGTSASYEQYF	TRBV5-1	TRBJ2-7	TRBD2	-
TGTGCCAGCAGCCGGACCCCTGAAACCTACGAGCAGTACTTC	CASSRTPETYEQYF	TRBV7-2	TRBJ2-7	-	-
TGTGCCAGCAGTAGACTTAACCAAGAGACCCAGTACTTC	CASSRLNQETQYF	TRBV27	TRBJ2-5	-	once
TGTGCCAGCAGCTTGCCTAGCGGGAGTATGGGGCGCGAGCAGTACTTC	CASSLPSGSMGREQYF	TRBV5-6	TRBJ2-7	TRBD2	-